The 16 T cell receptor beta chains below come from one sample, sequenced in a study of identical twins' blood T cells (dated by TCRdb to about 2013). Library creation used 5' RACE. These reads were obtained on an Illumina Genome Analyzer IIx. Starting from the raw public reads, TCRdb applied fastp trimming at Q25, assembled clones with MiXCR and retained in-frame beta chains. Every distinct CDR3 protein forms one entry, paired with its most common genes and DNA. This sample lists a few hundred thousand distinct CDR3 sequences; 28% were detected once. In total, the top ten clones hold around 5.6% of the sample. The specimen sequenced was PBMCs. Receptors originate from a woman between 18 and 50 years old in good health.

This rearrangement joins TRBV7-9 to TRBJ1-2, with D unclear. The germline gives CDR1 SEHNR, CDR2 FQNEAQ (reference sequence). V was shortened by 2 bases and J by 3 bases, with 7 bases between the two germline ends. CDR3 length equals 13 residues. DNA of the CDR3: TGTGCCAGCAGCTTACACAGTTACTATGGCTACACCTTC. This sequence encodes CASSLHSYYGYTF. Variable domain in full (rest from reference TRBV7-9 and TRBJ1-2): DTGVSQNPRHKITKRGQNVTFRCDPISEHNRLYWYRQTLGQGPEFLTYFQNEAQLEKSRLLSDRFSAERPKGSFSTLEIQRTEQGDSAMYLCASSLHSYYGYTFGSGTRLTVV.

This clonotype was counted a few times. The DNA of the CDR3 is TGTGCCATATGGACAGGGGGCTTGCATGAGCAGTTCTTC. Encoded protein: CAIWTGGLHEQFF. The chain links TRBV10-3 to TRBJ2-1, with 11 bases that match TRBD1. The length of the CDR3 is 13 residues. V trimming: 9 bases; J trimming: 8 bases; junction bases outside the gene matches: 6. The germline V gene encodes CDR1 ENHRY and CDR2 SYGVKD.

This clonotype was found many times. The chain carries TRBV29-1 and TRBJ1-1; D remains ambiguous. Per the germline V gene, CDR1 is SQVTM and CDR2 is ANQGSEA. V was clipped by 4 bases and J by 4 bases, with 13 bases between them. The length of the CDR3 is 13 residues. CDR3 amino acids: CSVVQAKGTEAFF. CDR3 coding DNA: TGCAGCGTTGTCCAGGCGAAGGGCACTGAAGCTTTCTTT.

The chain employs TRBV6-6 and TRBJ1-1; a possible D gene is TRBD1 (5 bases). With 0 bases removed from V and 7 bases from J, the gap between germline ends came to 9 bases. CDR1 and CDR2 (germline): MNHNY, SVGAGI (reference sequence). The CDR3 consists of 13 residues. CDR3 sequence (DNA): TGTGCCAGCAGTTACTCGGGACCACGTGAAGCTTTCTTT. Its protein is CASSYSGPREAFF.

In regard to this clonotype: A read error may account for a junction end that differs from germline. The rearrangement joins TRBV12-3 or TRBV12-4 to TRBJ1-5, with no clear D. The CDR3 extends over 13 amino acids. The DNA for the CDR3 is TGTGCCCGCAGTTTGCGCCCGGATCAGCCCCAGCATTTT. Encoded protein: CARSLRPDQPQHF.

CDR3 residues: CASSFRASDEKLFF. The CDR3 region has the DNA TGCGCCAGCAGCTTCCGGGCCAGTGACGAAAAACTGTTTTTT. The V and J genes are TRBV5-1 and TRBJ1-4; D remains ambiguous. Trimming took 2 bases from V and 8 from J, leaving 13 bases between them. This CDR3 region has 14 residues. Germline CDR1 reads SGHRS; CDR2 reads YFSETQ.

CDR3 in DNA: TGTGCCAGCAGTGAAGGTAGGAGGAACTCCTACGAGCAGTACTTC. Amino acid sequence: CASSEGRRNSYEQYF. The genes are TRBV6-1 and TRBJ2-7; D is perhaps TRBD2 (5 bases). The CDR3 runs to 15 residues. V lost 1 base, J lost 0 bases, and 10 bases lay in between. In germline, CDR1 is MNHNS, CDR2 SASEGT.

This clonotype was seen a handful of times. This chain links TRBV7-9 with TRBJ2-3; 8 nucleotides match TRBD2. This CDR3 contains 13 residues. V dropped 3 bases and J dropped 6; count of bases not matched to a gene: 2. Germline V gene data show CDR1 as SEHNR and CDR2 as FQNEAQ (reference sequence). The CDR3 spells CASSFPGGDTQYF. The CDR3 DNA follows: TGTGCCAGCAGCTTCCCGGGGGGGGATACGCAGTATTTT.

This clonotype was seen only a few times. This rearrangement joins TRBV5-4 to TRBJ2-5; D call uncertain. The V and J ends lost 4 bases and 0 bases respectively, with 13 bases between them. The CDR3 totals 15 residues. From germline, CDR1 is SGHNT and CDR2 YYREEE (reference sequence). This CDR3 is CASSLARGYQETQYF. The DNA for the CDR3 is TGTGCCAGCAGCCTGGCCCGCGGTTACCAAGAGACCCAGTACTTC.

The gene calls are TRBV12-5 and TRBJ1-5; D unresolved. CDR3 size: 19 residues. Germline V CDR1 and CDR2: LGHNT, FRNRAP. V was pared by 5 bases and J by 0 bases, with 23 bases between. Here the CDR3 DNA reads TGTGCTAGTGGTACTTCCCGGGATGGGGAAATTTATAGCAATCAGCCCCAGCATTTT. Protein sequence: CASGTSRDGEIYSNQPQHF. The full variable domain, with the rest looked up from reference TRBV12-5 and TRBJ1-5, is DARVTQTPRHKVTEMGQEVTMRCQPILGHNTVFWYRQTMMQGLELLAYFRNRAPLDDSGMPKDRFSAEMPDATLATLKIQPSEPRDSAVYFCASGTSRDGEIYSNQPQHFGDGTRLSIL.

This clonotype was detected only a few times. The V and J genes are TRBV3-1 and TRBJ1-1, with D possibly matching TRBD1 (5 bases). V was shortened by 4 bases and J by 1 base, with 16 bases between the two germline ends. In germline, CDR1 is LGHDT, CDR2 YNNKEL (reference sequence). This CDR3 spans 16 amino acids. Here the CDR3 reads CASSLAGGTANTEAFF. The DNA of the CDR3 is TGTGCCAGCAGCCTCGCGGGGGGGACGGCGAACACTGAAGCTTTCTTT.

This chain joins TRBV4-3 and TRBJ1-1; D is possibly TRBD1 (5 bases). Trimming took 2 bases from V and 11 from J, leaving 12 bases between them. CDR1 and CDR2 from the germline V gene are LGHNA and YSLEER. The CDR3 runs 12 residues. The CDR3 DNA follows: TGCGCCAGCAGCCAACCCGGGACCGCCGCTTTCTTT. It yields the protein CASSQPGTAAFF.

The sample holds many counts of this clonotype. The J gene is TRBJ2-4, the V gene TRBV10-3, with D tentatively TRBD1 or TRBD2 (5 bases each). Trimming cost V 6 bases and J 8 bases, with 14 bases left between them. Germline CDR1 reads ENHRY; CDR2 reads SYGVKD. This CDR3 spans 13 amino acids. The CDR3 nucleotides read TGTGCCATCAGGGGACCGCGAGAAGACATTCAGTACTTC. Its translation is CAIRGPREDIQYF.

The chain carries TRBV19 and TRBJ1-1; D gene unclear. Germline assignment: CDR1 LNHDA and CDR2 SQIVND (reference sequence). There are 12 residues in the CDR3. Trimming left V 4 bases short and J 11 bases short, with 14 bases between. CDR3 sequence: CASSSPDSRAFF. The CDR3 nucleotides read TGTGCCAGTAGTAGTCCGGACTCGAGGGCTTTCTTT.

This clonotype has just a few counts. J is TRBJ1-1 and V is TRBV7-6, with 8 nucleotides matching TRBD1. The ends lost 1 base at V and 1 base at J; junction bases unmatched: 2. The CDR3 runs to 15 residues. Germline CDR1 is SGHVS and CDR2 is FNYEAQ. The CDR3 is CASSLVGTGNTEAFF. CDR3 in DNA: TGTGCCAGCAGCTTAGTGGGGACAGGGAACACTGAAGCTTTCTTT.

V is TRBV19 and J is TRBJ1-1; no definite D call. This CDR3 contains 13 residues. Trimming took off 3 bases at V and 7 bases at J, with 12 bases between the two ends. Germline lookup yields CDR1 LNHDA and CDR2 SQIVND (reference sequence). The CDR3 region has the DNA TGTGCCAGTAGTATTAGGGTTGAGGATGAAGCTTTCTTT. Protein product: CASSIRVEDEAFF.